This is a list of T cell receptor beta chains from one sample in a study of blood T cell repertoires in COVID-19. This table comes from immunoSEQ multiplex PCR, and its TCRdb copy is limited to in-frame clones, with some not included. The table includes some 200,000 clones, around 84% detected once. Sequencing was carried out using peripheral blood. These receptors were obtained from a man of 80 years or more with acute or convalescent COVID-19. CDR3s include the opening cysteine and the closing phenylalanine or tryptophan. Each record gives: V gene, CDR3 length, J gene, D gene, clone size, CDR3 DNA, CDR3 protein. A D gene is named only where the DNA matches it firmly. Some rows have no size entry. The others give once, few or many, or a class for an expanded clone.

>TRBV20-1|11|TRBJ2-7|-|few
TGCAGTGCTCAGAAATCCTACGAGCAGTACTTC
CSAQKSYEQYF
>TRBV7-8|14|TRBJ1-3|-|-
TGTGCCAGCAGCACGACAGTCTCTGGAAACACCATATATTTT
CASSTTVSGNTIYF
>TRBV12-3/TRBV12-4|12|TRBJ1-5|-|-
TGTGCCAGCAGAACACTAAATCAGCCCCAGCATTTT
CASRTLNQPQHF
>TRBV6-5|13|TRBJ2-1|TRBD1|-
TGTGCCAGCAGGAGGGACAGGGTTGATGAGCAGTTCTTC
CASRRDRVDEQFF
>TRBV14|15|TRBJ1-3|TRBD1|-
TGTGCCAGCAGCCAAGCGACAGGGTGGGGAAACACCATATATTTT
CASSQATGWGNTIYF
>TRBV27|16|TRBJ2-3|TRBD2|few
TGTGCCAGCAAGGGCGGGAGATTGGATAGCGCAGATACGCAGTATTTT
CASKGGRLDSADTQYF
>TRBV11-3|13|TRBJ2-1|TRBD2|-
TGTGCCAGCAGCCGCGGACTAGCGGGCCAGCAGTTCTTC
CASSRGLAGQQFF
>TRBV10-3|13|TRBJ2-1|-|-
TGTGCCATCAACCAACAGGGATACAATGAGCAGTTCTTC
CAINQQGYNEQFF
>TRBV2|14|TRBJ1-2|TRBD1|once
TGTGCCAGCAGGGGACAGGCCGTTTTCTATGGCTACACCTTC
CASRGQAVFYGYTF
>TRBV3-1/TRBV3-2|14|TRBJ1-2|TRBD1|-
TGTGCCAGCAGCCGGGACAGGGCTAACTATGGCTACACCTTC
CASSRDRANYGYTF
>TRBV5-8|12|TRBJ2-7|-|-
TGTGCCAGCACGAATCTAGGCTACGAGCAGTACTTC
CASTNLGYEQYF
>TRBV7-9|15|TRBJ2-2|TRBD1|-
TGTGCCAGCAGCTTAGCAACAGGGGGAACCGGGGAGCTGTTTTTT
CASSLATGGTGELFF
>TRBV21-1|11|TRBJ2-7|-|-
TGTGCCAGCAGCACCATTTACGAGCAGTACTTC
CASSTIYEQYF
>TRBV27|17|TRBJ1-3|TRBD1|few
TGTGCCAGCAGGACTCTCGAACAGGGGGTTCCTGGAAACACCATATATTTT
CASRTLEQGVPGNTIYF
>TRBV29-1|17|TRBJ1-2|TRBD1|-
TGCAGCGTTGAAGATAGATCAAAACAGGGGCAAAACTATGGCTACACCTTC
CSVEDRSKQGQNYGYTF
>TRBV5-1|16|TRBJ2-2|TRBD1|-
TGCGCCAGCAGCTCAGGGACAGGGGGTGGTACCGGGAAGCTGTTTTTT
CASSSGTGGGTGKLFF
>TRBV7-9|13|TRBJ1-3|-|-
TGTGCCAGCAGCTTAGGCCAGGTTGACACCATATATTTT
CASSLGQVDTIYF
>TRBV6-5|15|TRBJ2-3|-|-
TGTGCCAGCGGATCGGGACAATTATTCACAGATACGCAGTATTTT
CASGSGQLFTDTQYF
>TRBV28|12|TRBJ1-2|-|-
TGTGCCAGCAGTTTATCAACCCGGGGCTACACCTTC
CASSLSTRGYTF
>TRBV9|13|TRBJ2-3|TRBD2|-
TGTGCCAGCAGCGGTACCGGGACTAGCAATCCGTATTTT
CASSGTGTSNPYF
>TRBV18|15|TRBJ2-2|-|-
TGTGCCAGCTCACCACAAAAGGGGCAGGCCGGGGAGCTGTTTTTT
CASSPQKGQAGELFF
>TRBV27|15|TRBJ1-5|TRBD1|-
TGTGCCAGCAGTCCCGGACAGGGTTACAATCAGCCCCAGCATTTT
CASSPGQGYNQPQHF
>TRBV30|21|TRBJ2-2|TRBD2|-
TGTGCCTGGAGTGTATTCGGAGTAGCGGGAGGGAGGGGGGTTAACACCGGGGAGCTGTTTTTT
CAWSVFGVAGGRGVNTGELFF
>TRBV3-1/TRBV3-2|16|TRBJ1-4|-|-
TGTGCCAGCAGCCCGAATACAGGGAGCCCTAATGAAAAACTGTTTTTT
CASSPNTGSPNEKLFF
>TRBV4-2|17|TRBJ2-2|TRBD1|few
TGTGCCAGCAGCCAAGATGTTGGGACAGCGAACACCGGGGAGCTGTTTTTT
CASSQDVGTANTGELFF
>TRBV3-1/TRBV3-2|16|TRBJ2-2|TRBD1|-
TGTGCCAGCAGGTACGGACAGGGGGCAGGCACCGGGGAGCTGTTTTTT
CASRYGQGAGTGELFF
>TRBV5-6|17|TRBJ1-2|TRBD1|once
TGTGCCAGCAGCTTTGGAGCGGACAGGGGGCGTAGCTATGGCTACACCTTC
CASSFGADRGRSYGYTF
>TRBV1|15|TRBJ2-1|-|-
TGCACCAGCAGCCCCATTGGGGGGGCTCACAATGAGCAGTTCTTC
CTSSPIGGAHNEQFF
>TRBV9|15|TRBJ2-5|TRBD2|-
TGTGCCAGCAGCTTCGGACCGGGGGAGGGAGAGACCCAGTACTTC
CASSFGPGEGETQYF
>TRBV27|15|TRBJ1-1|-|-
TGTGCCAGCAGTTTATCCGGACTTTTTAACACTGAAGCTTTCTTT
CASSLSGLFNTEAFF
>TRBV6-5|13|TRBJ1-1|-|-
TGTGCCAGCAGTTTATCGGCGGGTGGAAAAGCTTTCTTT
CASSLSAGGKAFF
>TRBV11-3|12|TRBJ2-2|-|-
TGTGCCAGCAGCCTCCACACCGGGGAGCTGTTTTTT
CASSLHTGELFF
>TRBV6-5|14|TRBJ2-1|TRBD2|-
TGTGCCAGCAGTCCCGGGACTAGCCGCAATGAGCAGTTCTTC
CASSPGTSRNEQFF
>TRBV29-1|13|TRBJ2-5|-|-
TGCAGCGTTCAGACTGGCAGCCAAGAGACCCAGTACTTC
CSVQTGSQETQYF
>TRBV2|14|TRBJ1-5|-|-
TGTGCCAGCAGTGTTTTAGGGGGAAATCAGCCCCAGCATTTT
CASSVLGGNQPQHF
>TRBV9|15|TRBJ2-3|-|many
TGTGCCAGCAGTTATTCCGGGACTAGCACAGATACGCAGTATTTT
CASSYSGTSTDTQYF
>TRBV3-1/TRBV3-2|16|TRBJ1-3|TRBD1|-
TGTGCCAGCAGCCGCGAGGACAGGGTTGATGGAAACACCATATATTTT
CASSREDRVDGNTIYF
>TRBV6-2/TRBV6-3|15|TRBJ2-6|TRBD1|few
TGTGCCAGCAGTTCAGGGGGCTCTGGGGCCAACGTCCTGACTTTC
CASSSGGSGANVLTF
>TRBV5-1|14|TRBJ2-1|TRBD2|-
TGCGCCAGCAGCTTCGGGGGAGGGGACAATGAGCAGTTCTTC
CASSFGGGDNEQFF
>TRBV18|16|TRBJ2-3|-|-
TGTGCCAGCTCACCTTCTTTGAGGGAAGTCTCAGATACGCAGTATTTT
CASSPSLREVSDTQYF
>TRBV7-2|17|TRBJ2-4|TRBD1|-
TGTGCCAGCAGCCACAGGACAGGGGACTTGGTCAAAAACATTCAGTACTTC
CASSHRTGDLVKNIQYF
>TRBV5-4|15|TRBJ1-2|TRBD1|-
TGTGCCAGCAGCTTCGGGACAGGGGGCGACTATGGCTACACCTTC
CASSFGTGGDYGYTF
>TRBV18|14|TRBJ2-7|-|few
TGTGCCAGCTCTGGGGCTCAGACAGCCTACGAGCAGTACTTC
CASSGAQTAYEQYF
>TRBV5-4|12|TRBJ2-1|-|-
TGTGCCACCCGAGGCGGCCCGGATGAGCAGTTCTTC
CATRGGPDEQFF
>TRBV9|13|TRBJ2-1|-|-
TGTGCCAGCAGCGCCACAGTTTACAATGAGCAGTTCTTC
CASSATVYNEQFF
>TRBV6-1|18|TRBJ2-1|TRBD2|-
TGTGCCAGCAGTGAGGCCCTGAGGACTAGCGGCCTCTACAATGAGCAGTTCTTC
CASSEALRTSGLYNEQFF
>TRBV5-1|16|TRBJ2-2|-|once
TGCGCCAGCAGCTTGGGCCAGGACACAAACACCGGGGAGCTGTTTTTT
CASSLGQDTNTGELFF
>TRBV5-1|16|TRBJ2-5|TRBD1|-
TGCGCCAGCAGCTTAGCGGGACAGGGGTTGAGTGAGACCCAGTACTTC
CASSLAGQGLSETQYF